This entry lists 30 T cell receptor beta chains sequenced from one sample in a study of T cells in Graves' hyperthyroidism and ophthalmopathy. Researchers amplified the TCR beta CDR3 regions from RNA transcripts. The HTBI primer set was used in a first-round RT-PCR of the TCR CDR3. TCRdb called the multiplex PCR reads again in MiXCR, with one record for every CDR3 protein. The sample lists approximately 530,000 distinct CDR3 sequences, nearly 20% seen once, with 40% to 50% in the top ten. Sequencing was carried out using blood. These receptors were taken from a man between 35 and 55 years old with Graves' ophthalmopathy.

This clonotype was counted ten times or more. The chain uses TRBV28 and TRBJ2-7; D tentatively fits TRBD1 or TRBD2 (7 bases each). The CDR3 has 15 residues. Germline CDR1 and CDR2: MDHEN and SYDVKM. Trimming took off 5 bases at V and 2 bases at J, with 16 bases between the two ends. The CDR3 loop is CASSVRGGGTYEQYF. For the CDR3, the DNA is TGTGCCAGCAGTGTTAGGGGAGGGGGCACCTACGAGCAGTACTTC.

The sample holds many counts of this clonotype. The chain has TRBV7-3 and TRBJ1-1, with TRBD1 matching 10 bases. The germline V gene has CDR1 SGHTA and CDR2 FQGTGA. With 5 bases clipped from V and 3 bases from J, the junction kept 6 bases outside the gene matches. The CDR3 runs to 15 residues. This CDR3 reads CASSPDRGRDTEAFF. The CDR3 DNA sequence: TGTGCCAGCAGCCCCGACAGGGGGCGAGACACTGAAGCTTTCTTT.

This chain joins TRBV27 and TRBJ1-6; 7 bases match TRBD1. This CDR3 has 15 residues. The germline gives CDR1 MNHEY, CDR2 SMNVEV (reference sequence). Unmatched junction bases numbered 13, after V lost 8 bases and J lost 9 bases. The CDR3 bases are TGTGCCAGCTCCCCCCCTGACAGGGTGGCTTCACCCCTCCACTTT. This codes for CASSPPDRVASPLHF.

This clonotype was picked up many times. This chain joins TRBV18 and TRBJ2-3, with D unclear. The V end was cut by 3 bases, the J end by 3 bases, with 13 bases between. This CDR3 is 15 amino acids long. Germline CDR1 reads KGHSH; CDR2 reads LQKENI. In nucleotides, the CDR3 is TGTGCCAGCTCACCTTTCGAGACACCTACAGATACGCAGTATTTT. Translating gives CASSPFETPTDTQYF. The full variable domain, in which reference TRBV18 and TRBJ2-3 provide the parts outside the CDR3, is NAGVMQNPRHLVRRRGQEARLRCSPMKGHSHVYWYRQLPEEGLKFMVYLQKENIIDESGMPKERFSAEFPKEGPSILRIQQVVRGDSAAYFCASSPFETPTDTQYFGPGTRLTVL.

This clonotype has ten or more counts. The chain recombines TRBV6-1 with TRBJ1-5, with a weak D call TRBD1 (5 bases). The CDR3 contains 17 residues. Germline lookup yields CDR1 MNHNS and CDR2 SASEGT. Trimming left V 4 bases short and J 0 bases short, with 16 bases between. CDR3 nucleotides: TGTGCCAGCAGTGTGGACACCCGAGGGTATAGCAATCAGCCCCAGCATTTT. Translation gives CASSVDTRGYSNQPQHF.

This clonotype has only a few counts. This chain links TRBV19 with TRBJ1-3; D is unresolved. The germline V gene encodes CDR1 LNHDA and CDR2 SQIVND (reference sequence). The CDR3 has 16 residues. The germline V and J ends were trimmed by 0 bases and 4 bases, with 13 bases remaining between them. The CDR3, as DNA: TGTGCCAGTAGTATAGACGGTTGGACCCCAGGAAACACCATATATTTT. Translation gives CASSIDGWTPGNTIYF.

The chain is built from TRBV11-2 and TRBJ2-1; TRBD2 matches 13 bases. This CDR3 spans 20 amino acids. The V and J ends lost 8 bases and 6 bases, in that order; junction bases with no gene match: 22. Per germline, CDR1 SGHAT and CDR2 FQNNGV. CDR3 residues: CASGYPPTGTSGDLGNEQFF. The CDR3, as DNA: TGTGCCAGCGGATACCCCCCTACCGGGACTAGCGGGGACCTCGGCAATGAGCAGTTCTTC.

This clonotype was found many times. The chain carries TRBV7-9 and TRBJ1-4; 7 nucleotides align to TRBD1. The CDR3 sequence is 14 residues long. V was pared by 5 bases and J by 3 bases, with 3 bases of the junction left unmatched. Germline V gives CDR1 SEHNR, CDR2 FQNEAQ (reference sequence). The CDR3 DNA is TGTGCCAGCAGCCAGGGACAGTCTAATGAAAAACTGTTTTTT. As protein: CASSQGQSNEKLFF.

Concerning this clonotype itself: Germline and junction disagree at one end, which may indicate a read error. The genes are TRBV28 and TRBJ1-5; a weak D match, TRBD1 (5 bases). Germline V gene data show CDR1 as MDHEN and CDR2 as SYDVKM. There are 13 residues in the CDR3. CDR3 residues: CVSSLTSRGAQHF. For the CDR3, the DNA is TGTGTCAGCAGTTTAACGTCGCGGGGGGCCCAGCATTTT.

This clonotype showed up just a few times. The CDR3: CASSRGLAGSSYEQYF. For the CDR3, the DNA is TGTGCCAGCAGCCGAGGACTAGCGGGAAGCTCCTACGAGCAGTACTTC. V is TRBV12-3 or TRBV12-4 and J is TRBJ2-7; the match to TRBD2 covers 12 bases. This CDR3 spans 16 amino acids. The V and J ends lost 6 bases and 0 bases, in that order; junction bases with no gene match: 6.

V is TRBV4-2 and J is TRBJ1-2; TRBD1 agrees at 8 bases. The length of the CDR3 is 18 residues. The V and J ends lost 0 bases and 2 bases, in that order; junction bases with no gene match: 11. Germline V lookup: CDR1 LGHNA, CDR2 YNFKEQ. The CDR3 region has the DNA TGTGCCAGCAGCCAAGATCAGGGGGCCACTTCATTCAACTATGGCTACACCTTC. Amino acids: CASSQDQGATSFNYGYTF.

V and J are TRBV7-9 and TRBJ2-4, with no clear D. V lost 5 bases to trimming and J lost 8 bases, with 16 bases between them. Germline values: CDR1 SEHNR, CDR2 FQNEAQ (reference sequence). This CDR3 has 14 amino acids. The CDR3, as DNA: TGTGCCAGCAGCACTGGATCATCGCTAGACATTCAGTACTTC. Its protein is CASSTGSSLDIQYF.

CDR3 in DNA: TGTGCCAGCAGCCTAAACGGAGACCGACAAGAGACCCAGTACTTC. This codes for CASSLNGDRQETQYF. The rearrangement uses TRBV3-1 and TRBJ2-5; D is unresolved. The V gene lost 4 bases and the J gene lost 2 bases, with 14 bases spanning the gap. This CDR3 region has 15 residues. Germline CDR1 LGHDT, CDR2 YNNKEL (reference sequence).

There are many counts of this clonotype. This sequence joins TRBV28 and TRBJ1-6; possible D gene TRBD1, 6 bases. V was clipped by 4 bases and J by 13 bases, with 20 bases between them. Per the germline V gene, CDR1 is MDHEN and CDR2 is SYDVKM. This CDR3 is built from 15 residues. CDR3 region: CASSSPGATLGPLHF. The CDR3 DNA reads TGTGCCAGCAGTTCCCCGGGGGCGACCTTGGGGCCCCTCCACTTT. The complete variable domain, with remaining parts taken from reference TRBV28 and TRBJ1-6, reads DVKVTQSSRYLVKRTGEKVFLECVQDMDHENMFWYRQDPGLGLRLIYFSYDVKMKEKGDIPEGYSVSREKKERFSLILESASTNQTSMYLCASSSPGATLGPLHFGNGTRLTVT.

The chain is built from TRBV3-1 and TRBJ2-5; 9 bases line up with TRBD2. CDR1 is LGHDT, CDR2 YNNKEL, per germline (reference sequence). This CDR3 region has 16 residues. J gave up 2 bases and V 4 bases, and 8 bases lay outside the gene matches. The CDR3 nucleotides read TGTGCCAGCAGCCCCCATAGCGGGGGAGGACAAGAGACCCAGTACTTC. As protein: CASSPHSGGGQETQYF.

This clonotype was seen a handful of times. Possible read error: a much larger clone is one base away. The rearrangement uses TRBV18 and TRBJ1-1; no definite D call. CDR1 KGHSH and CDR2 LQKENI come from the germline V gene. The CDR3 spans 13 residues. CDR3 residues: CASSPREVTEVFF. The CDR3 nucleotides are TGTGCCAGCTCCCCCCGAGAGGTCACTGAAGTTTTCTTT.

The chain has TRBV7-3 and TRBJ2-7, with D unclear. CDR1 SGHTA and CDR2 FQGTGA come from the germline V gene. Between the trimmed V and J ends, which lost 5 bases and 3 bases, there was a span of 17 bases. CDR3 length: 15 amino acids. Here the CDR3 DNA reads TGTGCCAGCAGCAATCCTCCGAGCCTTTTCTACGAGCAGTACTTC. Translated, it gives CASSNPPSLFYEQYF.

This clonotype was seen at least ten times. The chain recombines TRBV7-9 with TRBJ2-2, with D hard to call. CDR1 and CDR2 (germline): SEHNR, FQNEAQ (reference sequence). The CDR3 has 14 amino acids. V lost 5 bases, J lost 5 bases, and 12 bases lay in between. The CDR3 region is CASSRRWGTGELFF. DNA for the CDR3: TGTGCCAGCAGCCGTCGTTGGGGTACCGGGGAGCTGTTTTTT.

This clonotype was counted ten times or more. The V and J genes are TRBV20-1 and TRBJ1-1; D remains unclear. V lost 0 bases to trimming and J lost 1 base, with 15 bases between them. Germline V gene data show CDR1 as DFQATT and CDR2 as SNEGSKA (reference sequence). This CDR3 spans 16 amino acids. CDR3 nucleotides: TGCAGTGCTAGAGATCTAATGGTCTATGCGAACACTGAAGCTTTCTTT. Translating it yields CSARDLMVYANTEAFF.

This rearrangement joins TRBV7-9 to TRBJ1-4; D is unclear. Germline CDR1 reads SEHNR; CDR2 reads FQNEAQ (reference sequence). CDR3 size: 14 residues. Trimming shortened V by 5 bases and J by 0 bases, and 7 bases separated the two germline ends. Here the CDR3 reads CASSRGTTNEKLFF. The DNA of the CDR3 is TGTGCCAGCAGCCGCGGGACAACTAATGAAAAACTGTTTTTT.

This clonotype was seen many times. The V and J genes are TRBV12-3 or TRBV12-4 and TRBJ2-7, with 7 bases lining up with TRBD2. The CDR3 consists of 14 residues. Trimming cost V 7 bases and J 0 bases; bases outside gene matches: 6. The CDR3 coding sequence is TGTGCCAGCACCTCTAGCGGTACCTCCTACGAGCAGTACTTC. Residues: CASTSSGTSYEQYF.

Ten or more counts support this clonotype. This chain links TRBV2 with TRBJ2-1; TRBD2 matches 10 bases. Germline V gives CDR1 SNHLY, CDR2 FYNNEI. The CDR3 runs to 15 residues. The trim removed 2 bases at V and 8 bases at J, leaving 6 bases unmatched. As DNA, the CDR3 is TGTGCCAGCAGTGAACTAGCGGGAGCTCAGGATGAGCAGTTCTTC. Translation gives CASSELAGAQDEQFF.

The table lists this clonotype with many counts. V gene TRBV28 combines with J gene TRBJ2-7; TRBD1 agrees at 7 bases. The CDR3 runs 15 residues. The junction had 8 bases not matched to a gene; V was cut back by 5 bases and J by 1 base. Germline V lookup: CDR1 MDHEN, CDR2 SYDVKM. The CDR3 here is CASSPSGTASYEQYF. CDR3 DNA sequence: TGTGCCAGCAGTCCCTCCGGGACAGCATCCTACGAGCAGTACTTC.

This clonotype has ten or more counts. CDR3 residues: CATLAPGPRGGYTF. CDR3 nucleotide sequence: TGTGCCACCCTTGCTCCCGGGCCAAGGGGCGGCTACACCTTC. The chain carries TRBV28 and TRBJ1-2; the D gene is possibly TRBD1 (5 bases). Trimming removed 10 bases at V and 8 bases at J, with 23 bases between. CDR3 length: 14 residues. In germline, CDR1 is MDHEN, CDR2 SYDVKM.

J is TRBJ2-3 and V is TRBV5-1, with TRBD2 matching 7 bases. V shed 4 bases, J shed 10 bases, and the junction held 12 bases outside the gene matches. The CDR3 covers 14 residues. Germline V gene lookup returns CDR1 SGHRS and CDR2 YFSETQ. The CDR3 nucleotides read TGCGCCAGCAGCCCTTCTGTAAGCGGGGTGGCGCAGTATTTT. Translated, it gives CASSPSVSGVAQYF.

The rearrangement links TRBV6-1 to TRBJ2-3; TRBD1 agrees at 9 bases. Germline V gene lookup returns CDR1 MNHNS and CDR2 SASEGT. This CDR3 comprises 12 residues. V lost 6 bases to trimming and J lost 8 bases; unmatched junction nucleotides: 3. As DNA, the CDR3 is TGTGCCAGCAGGAGGACAGGGGTTACGCAGTATTTT. Translation: CASRRTGVTQYF.

This clonotype was detected only a few times. This chain links TRBV3-1 with TRBJ2-1; 9 nucleotides agree with TRBD1. Germline V CDR1 and CDR2: LGHDT, YNNKEL (reference sequence). This CDR3 region has 16 residues. V shed 0 bases and J 10 bases; nucleotides not matched to a gene: 10. The CDR3 DNA reads TGTGCCAGCAGCCAAGATATGGGACAGGGTACTAGAGAGCAGTTCTTC. Translation gives CASSQDMGQGTREQFF.

This clonotype was detected a few times. The rearrangement uses TRBV29-1 and TRBJ1-1; 8 positions match TRBD1. In germline, CDR1 is SQVTM, CDR2 ANQGSEA. This CDR3 is built from 15 residues. Trimming took 3 bases from V and 5 from J; bases not matched to a gene: 11. The CDR3 sequence is CSVDFGTGGVTEAFF. DNA for the CDR3: TGCAGCGTTGATTTTGGGACAGGAGGGGTGACTGAAGCTTTCTTT. Supplemented by reference TRBV29-1 and TRBJ1-1, the full variable domain reads SAVISQKPSRDICQRGTSLTIQCQVDSQVTMMFWYRQQPGQSLTLIATANQGSEATYESGFVIDKFPISRPNLTFSTLTVSNMSPEDSSIYLCSVDFGTGGVTEAFFGQGTRLTVV.

This rearrangement joins TRBV28 to TRBJ1-1; D not resolved. V dropped 11 bases and J dropped 5 bases, with 12 bases sitting between them. Germline lookup yields CDR1 MDHEN and CDR2 SYDVKM. The CDR3 length is 11 residues. The CDR3 reads CACGGYTEAFF. CDR3 bases: TGTGCCTGCGGTGGGTATACTGAAGCTTTCTTT. Full variable domain (rest looked up from reference TRBV28 and TRBJ1-1): DVKVTQSSRYLVKRTGEKVFLECVQDMDHENMFWYRQDPGLGLRLIYFSYDVKMKEKGDIPEGYSVSREKKERFSLILESASTNQTSMYLCACGGYTEAFFGQGTRLTVV.

On this clonotype itself: Being one base from a much bigger clone, this may be a read error. The V and J genes are TRBV6-5 and TRBJ1-1; D gene unclear. The V end was cut by 5 bases, the J end by 0 bases, with 7 bases between. The germline V gene has CDR1 MNHEY and CDR2 SVGAGI. The CDR3 loop spans 13 amino acids. CDR3 protein: CASSNTVNTEAFF. DNA of the CDR3: TGTGCCAGCAGTAACACAGTGAACACTGAAGCTTTCTTT.